This T cell receptor (beta chain) stems from a study of blood T cell repertoires in COVID-19. Sequencing used immunoSEQ multiplex PCR; TCRdb keeps in-frame clones, though not all of them. The profile shows about 55,000 clones, around 85% of them singletons. This clonotype originated in a human donor in a cohort sampled during active COVID-19. Sequenced material: peripheral blood.

Here the CDR3 reads CASIAVASAPYEQYF. Written as DNA, the CDR3 is TGTGCCAGCATAGCCGTGGCTAGCGCACCCTACGAGCAGTACTTC. The J gene is TRBJ2-7, the V gene TRBV6-5; possible D gene TRBD2, 6 bases. The CDR3 length is 15 residues. V lost 7 bases to trimming and J lost 2 bases, with 18 bases between them. From germline, CDR1 is MNHEY and CDR2 SVGAGI.